One TCR beta chain is described in this entry. Its antigen is currently unknown. This specimen belongs to a study of response to subunit inactivated influenza vaccine. From the RT-PCR reads, TCRdb called clonotypes with MiXCR, one entry per CDR3 protein. The sample lists approximately 500,000 distinct CDR3 sequences, 13% occurring once. Study-wide results and caveats: There was a suggestion from the authors that each seasonal influenza vaccination recruits few new T cells.

The source material was PBMCs from blood, sampled roughly 6 weeks after vaccination. The sequence derives from a man in his fifties who received an inactivated influenza vaccine.

CDR3: CASSYPKLAGVTETQYF. The CDR3 DNA reads as TGTGCCAGCAGCTACCCAAAACTAGCGGGAGTGACAGAGACCCAGTACTTC. The genes are TRBV5-6 and TRBJ2-5; TRBD2 aligns across 11 bases. CDR1 SGHDT and CDR2 YYEEEE come from the germline V gene. There are 17 residues in the CDR3. Trimming took 3 bases from V and 4 from J; bases not matched to a gene: 11.